Shown below are 24 T cell receptor beta chains from a single sample sequenced in a study of T cell responses to AZD1222 COVID-19 vaccine. Some clones are missing from TCRdb's copy, which holds only in-frame ones; the method was immunoSEQ multiplex PCR. The data hold roughly 150,000 clones, with 90% to 95% observed a single time. Source: peripheral blood, taken 28 days after the second AZD1222 dose. Receptors were obtained from an adult who received the AZD1222 COVID-19 vaccine.

CDR3 DNA sequence: TGTGCCAGCAGCTCAATAGCGGGGGGTCCAGGGGAGCAGTTCTTC. The encoded protein is CASSSIAGGPGEQFF. The chain couples TRBV11-2 to TRBJ2-1, with 10 bases matching TRBD2. The CDR3 loop spans 15 amino acids. CDR1 and CDR2 from the germline V gene are SGHAT and FQNNGV. With V trimmed by 4 bases and J by 10 bases, 10 bases remained unmatched. The complete variable domain, with remaining parts taken from reference TRBV11-2 and TRBJ2-1, reads EAGVAQSPRYKIIEKRQSVAFWCNPISGHATLYWYQQILGQGPKLLIQFQNNGVVDDSQLPKDRFSAERLKGVDSTLKIQPAKLEDSAVYLCASSSIAGGPGEQFFGPGTRLTVL.

This chain connects TRBV27 to TRBJ2-2, with 7 bases matching TRBD1. V gave up 5 bases and J gave up 8 bases; unmatched junction bases: 14. Germline CDR1 is MNHEY and CDR2 is SMNVEV (reference sequence). This CDR3 has 16 residues. As DNA, the CDR3 is TGTGCCAGCAGTCCCCTGGGGACAGAGGTGCTTGGGGAGCTGTTTTTT. Protein: CASSPLGTEVLGELFF.

J is TRBJ1-2 and V is TRBV28, with a possible D match to TRBD1 (5 bases). V shed 4 bases and J shed 4 bases, with 13 bases lying between them. The CDR3 is 14 residues long. CDR1 and CDR2 from the germline V gene are MDHEN and SYDVKM. CDR3 in amino acids: CASSYLQDPYGYTF. CDR3 nucleotide sequence: TGTGCCAGCAGTTATCTACAGGACCCCTATGGCTACACCTTC.

This clone occurred once. The CDR3 DNA reads TGTGCCACCAGCAGAGATCCCAGGAAGCCCCAGCATTTT. It translates to CATSRDPRKPQHF. V and J are TRBV15 and TRBJ1-5; no clear D. The CDR3 contains 13 residues. Germline CDR1 reads LNHNV; CDR2 reads YYDKDF (reference sequence). Trimming removed 0 bases from V and 8 bases from J, with 8 bases in between.

V usage is TRBV18 and J usage is TRBJ1-1, with D hard to call. Germline CDR1 reads KGHSH; CDR2 reads LQKENI. CDR3 length equals 15 residues. The V end was cut by 3 bases, the J end by 2 bases, with 13 bases between. CDR3 bases: TGTGCCAGCTCACCCTCGACGGTCTCTAACACTGAAGCTTTCTTT. Its protein is CASSPSTVSNTEAFF.

The chain joins TRBV7-9 to TRBJ1-1, with D maybe TRBD1 (6 bases). The ends were cut back, 5 bases at V and 0 bases at J, with 16 bases in the middle. This CDR3 is 16 amino acids long. Germline-derived CDR1 and CDR2 are SEHNR and FQNEAQ (reference sequence). The CDR3 loop is CASSPPGQSMNTEAFF. DNA for the CDR3: TGTGCCAGCAGCCCACCCGGACAGAGCATGAACACTGAAGCTTTCTTT.

The chain combines TRBV7-9 with TRBJ2-5; 7 bases are a match to TRBD1. J lost 2 bases, V lost 7 bases, and 7 bases had no gene match. Germline V CDR1 and CDR2: SEHNR, FQNEAQ (reference sequence). The CDR3 is 14 residues long. CDR3 region: CASIKGTVQETQYF. CDR3 DNA sequence: TGTGCCAGCATCAAGGGGACAGTTCAAGAGACCCAGTACTTC.

The V call is TRBV5-1, the J call TRBJ1-2; possibly TRBD1 for D (5 bases). The CDR3 consists of 14 residues. From germline, CDR1 is SGHRS and CDR2 YFSETQ. V dropped 5 bases and J dropped 4 bases, with 15 bases sitting between them. CDR3 amino acids: CASSPGTVPYGYTF. CDR3 in DNA: TGCGCCAGCAGTCCCGGGACGGTCCCCTATGGCTACACCTTC.

In its sample, this clone was seen once. The V gene is TRBV19, the J gene TRBJ1-2; D remains unclear. Trimming removed 7 bases at V and 3 bases at J, with 12 bases between. The CDR3 is 13 amino acids. Germline V gene sequence: CDR1 LNHDA, CDR2 SQIVND (reference sequence). The CDR3 reads CASTPDAHYGYTF. Written as DNA, the CDR3 is TGTGCCAGTACTCCGGACGCCCACTATGGCTACACCTTC.

This clone was detected only a few times. This chain uses TRBV13 with TRBJ1-1, with D maybe TRBD1 (5 bases). Germline lookup yields CDR1 PRHDT and CDR2 FYEKMQ (reference sequence). V lost 1 base, J lost 4 bases, and 10 bases lay in between. The CDR3 is made up of 14 amino acids. CDR3 sequence (DNA): TGTGCCAGCAGCTTAGCTTTGAGGGGCACTGAAGCTTTCTTT. It yields the protein CASSLALRGTEAFF.

The chain couples TRBV11-2 to TRBJ1-1; 7 bases line up with TRBD1. Germline loops: CDR1 SGHAT, CDR2 FQNNGV. V shed 5 bases, J shed 0 bases, and the junction held 9 bases outside the gene matches. There are 16 residues in the CDR3. CDR3 nucleotide sequence: TGTGCCAGCAGCACGGGACAGTCCACTTTGAACACTGAAGCTTTCTTT. Translation gives CASSTGQSTLNTEAFF.

This chain uses TRBV27 with TRBJ1-6; possible D gene TRBD1, 5 bases. CDR3 size: 14 residues. Germline V gene lookup returns CDR1 MNHEY and CDR2 SMNVEV (reference sequence). Trimming removed 8 bases at V and 11 bases at J, with 19 bases between. CDR3 sequence: CASSREGFAAPLHF. CDR3 nucleotide sequence: TGTGCCAGCTCCCGTGAGGGGTTTGCGGCACCCCTCCACTTT.

This chain joins TRBV27 and TRBJ1-2; TRBD1 matches 9 bases. Germline loops: CDR1 MNHEY, CDR2 SMNVEV (reference sequence). The CDR3 extends over 12 amino acids. V lost 5 bases and J lost 8; bases outside the gene matches: 3. This chain's CDR3 is CASSSTGGGYTF. CDR3 nucleotides: TGTGCCAGCAGTAGCACAGGGGGCGGCTACACCTTC.

J is TRBJ1-2 and V is TRBV6-6, with D uncertain. This CDR3 has 14 residues. From germline, CDR1 is MNHNY and CDR2 SVGAGI (reference sequence). The V end was cut by 0 bases, the J end by 2 bases, with 7 bases between. CDR3 protein: CASSYSNGNYGYTF. The CDR3 DNA sequence: TGTGCCAGCAGTTACTCGAACGGGAACTATGGCTACACCTTC.

The chain links TRBV7-2 to TRBJ1-2; D not resolved. The V end lost 5 bases, the J end lost 3 bases, and 7 bases lay between the germline ends. CDR1 is SGHTA, CDR2 FQGNSA, per germline. CDR3 length: 12 residues. This chain's CDR3 is CASSLFDYGYTF. CDR3 nucleotides: TGTGCCAGCAGCCTCTTCGACTATGGCTACACCTTC.

The V gene is TRBV12-3 or TRBV12-4, the J gene TRBJ2-3; 9 bases are shared with TRBD1. Unmatched junction bases numbered 8, after V lost 5 bases and J lost 11 bases. This CDR3 has 13 residues. The chain's CDR3 is CASSRPDRGRQYF. Written as DNA, the CDR3 is TGTGCCAGCAGTCGACCGGACAGGGGAAGGCAGTATTTT.

The rearrangement joins TRBV10-3 to TRBJ1-1, with TRBD1 as a possible D gene (5 bases). The ends were cut back, 9 bases at V and 1 base at J, with 12 bases in the middle. Looked up from germline, CDR1 is ENHRY and CDR2 is SYGVKD. This CDR3 comprises 13 residues. The CDR3 loop reads CAISGQTNTEAFF. The CDR3 region has the DNA TGTGCCATTTCGGGGCAGACGAACACTGAAGCTTTCTTT.

The rearrangement links TRBV5-6 to TRBJ1-4, with D perhaps matching TRBD1 (5 bases). With 2 bases removed from V and 8 bases from J, the gap between germline ends came to 13 bases. The V gene's germline CDR1 is SGHDT and CDR2 YYEEEE. This CDR3 spans 14 amino acids. As DNA, the CDR3 is TGTGCCAGCAGCTTTGGGACCGCCGGGGAAAAACTGTTTTTT. Translation: CASSFGTAGEKLFF.

The chain joins TRBV29-1 to TRBJ1-3; TRBD1 is a possible D gene (5 bases). Trimming stripped 4 bases from V and 4 bases from J, with 11 bases between. Germline CDR1 reads SQVTM; CDR2 reads ANQGSEA. The CDR3 has 13 amino acids. CDR3 amino acids: CSVGVGRGNTIYF. The CDR3 DNA is TGCAGCGTTGGTGTGGGGCGCGGAAACACCATATATTTT.

This chain links TRBV25-1 with TRBJ1-2, with D maybe TRBD1 (5 bases). Germline loops: CDR1 MGHDK, CDR2 SYGVNS. The V end was cut by 7 bases, the J end by 4 bases, with 13 bases between. The CDR3 is 13 residues long. CDR3 residues: CASTRGTSYGYTF. CDR3 DNA sequence: TGTGCCAGCACCCGGGGCACTTCCTATGGCTACACCTTC.

The chain employs TRBV5-1 and TRBJ2-2; TRBD2 aligns across 7 bases. J lost 3 bases, V lost 7 bases, and 12 bases had no gene match. Germline values: CDR1 SGHRS, CDR2 YFSETQ. This CDR3 region has 16 residues. The CDR3 loop is CASRLLLAGDTGELFF. As DNA, the CDR3 is TGCGCCAGCCGGCTTTTGTTGGCGGGGGACACCGGGGAGCTGTTTTTT.

CDR3 coding DNA: TGTGCCAGTAGTATTAGGGGACCGGAAGAGACCCAGTACTTC. Translation: CASSIRGPEETQYF. This rearrangement joins TRBV19 to TRBJ2-5; the D call may be TRBD1 or TRBD2 (5 bases each). V gave up 3 bases and J gave up 3 bases, with 11 bases separating them. Germline CDR1 reads LNHDA; CDR2 reads SQIVND (reference sequence). The CDR3 is made up of 14 amino acids.

DNA for the CDR3: TGTGCCAGCAGCTCACCGAGAACCCTCCACTTT. It yields the protein CASSSPRTLHF. V and J are TRBV11-2 and TRBJ1-6; D is unclear. Deletions cut 4 bases from V and 14 bases from J, with 9 bases between. Germline V lookup: CDR1 SGHAT, CDR2 FQNNGV. This CDR3 comprises 11 residues.

This clone was detected once. The genes are TRBV6-5 and TRBJ1-1; D may be TRBD1 (6 bases). Germline V gene data show CDR1 as MNHEY and CDR2 as SVGAGI. V lost 4 bases to trimming and J lost 2 bases, with 11 bases between them. The CDR3 loop spans 14 amino acids. CDR3 coding DNA: TGTGCCAGCAGTTCGCACAGGGACAACACTGAAGCTTTCTTT. This sequence encodes CASSSHRDNTEAFF.